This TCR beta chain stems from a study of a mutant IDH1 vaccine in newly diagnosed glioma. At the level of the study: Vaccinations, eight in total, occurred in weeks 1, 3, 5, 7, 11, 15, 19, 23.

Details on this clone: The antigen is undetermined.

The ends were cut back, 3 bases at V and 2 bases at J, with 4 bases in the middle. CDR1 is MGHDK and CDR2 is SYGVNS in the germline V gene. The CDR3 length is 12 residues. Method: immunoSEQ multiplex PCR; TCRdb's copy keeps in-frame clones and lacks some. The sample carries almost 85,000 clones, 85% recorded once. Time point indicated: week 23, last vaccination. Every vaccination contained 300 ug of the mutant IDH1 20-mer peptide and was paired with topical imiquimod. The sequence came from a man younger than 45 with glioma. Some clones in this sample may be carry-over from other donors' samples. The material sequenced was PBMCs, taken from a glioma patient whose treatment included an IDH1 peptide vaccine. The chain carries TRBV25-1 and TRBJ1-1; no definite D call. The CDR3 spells CASSERNTEAFF. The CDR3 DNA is TGTGCCAGCAGTGAGAGAAACACTGAAGCTTTCTTT.